These 7 T cell receptor beta chains were all obtained from the same sample, sequenced in a study of blood T cell repertoires in COVID-19. Sequenced by immunoSEQ multiplex PCR; TCRdb stores in-frame clones only, minus some. This sample has under 400,000 clones, with 70% to 90% found just once. The sample consisted of peripheral blood. The receptors stem from a woman aged 25 to 39 with COVID-19, enrolled during active disease.

The V and J genes are TRBV4-3 and TRBJ1-5; no firm D call. V was clipped by 0 bases and J by 2 bases, with 8 bases between them. This CDR3 region has 15 residues. Germline V lookup: CDR1 LGHNA, CDR2 YSLEER. CDR3 loop: CASSQDLTGNQPQHF. The CDR3 DNA follows: TGCGCCAGCAGCCAAGATCTAACAGGCAATCAGCCCCAGCATTTT.

This clone was observed once. The V gene is TRBV2, the J gene TRBJ2-2, with no clear D. V dropped 1 base and J dropped 4 bases, with 7 bases sitting between them. Germline CDR1 and CDR2: SNHLY and FYNNEI. The CDR3 length is 14 residues. The CDR3 reads CASSEGLTTGELFF. DNA of the CDR3: TGTGCCAGCAGTGAAGGGCTCACCACCGGGGAGCTGTTTTTT. Looking up the rest from reference TRBV2 and TRBJ2-2 gives the full variable domain: EPEVTQTPSHQVTQMGQEVILRCVPISNHLYFYWYRQILGQKVEFLVSFYNNEISEKSEIFDDQFSVERPDGSNFTLKIRSTKLEDSAMYFCASSEGLTTGELFFGEGSRLTVL.

The chain has TRBV2 and TRBJ2-5; D unresolved. This CDR3 has 11 amino acids. Germline values: CDR1 SNHLY, CDR2 FYNNEI. Trimming pared 1 base from V and 6 bases from J, leaving 3 bases between. The CDR3 region is CASSEGQTQYF. The CDR3 DNA is TGTGCCAGCAGTGAAGGGCAGACCCAGTACTTC.

The rearrangement uses TRBV19 and TRBJ2-2; a possible D gene is TRBD1 (6 bases). The length of the CDR3 is 15 residues. Looked up from germline, CDR1 is LNHDA and CDR2 is SQIVND (reference sequence). Trimming removed 6 bases from V and 3 bases from J, with 14 bases in between. CDR3 in DNA: TGTGCCAGTAGGCTAGGGGGACCGGACACCGGGGAGCTGTTTTTT. This sequence encodes CASRLGGPDTGELFF.

The V call is TRBV5-1, the J call TRBJ1-2; D is possibly TRBD1 (5 bases). In germline, CDR1 is SGHRS, CDR2 YFSETQ. CDR3 length: 13 amino acids. The V and J ends lost 0 bases and 8 bases respectively, with 11 bases between them. This CDR3 reads CASSLEGVEGYTF. In nucleotides, the CDR3 is TGCGCCAGCAGCTTGGAAGGGGTGGAGGGCTACACCTTC.

The chain is built from TRBV24-1 and TRBJ2-5; D gene unclear. Trimming removed 3 bases from V and 3 bases from J, with 4 bases in between. Germline lookup yields CDR1 KGHDR and CDR2 SFDVKD. The CDR3 spans 12 residues. Written as DNA, the CDR3 is TGTGCCACCAGTGATCGCGAAGAGACCCAGTACTTC. It encodes CATSDREETQYF.

The chain joins TRBV24-1 to TRBJ2-2; possibly TRBD2 for D (5 bases). This CDR3 is built from 14 residues. The V gene's germline CDR1 is KGHDR and CDR2 SFDVKD. V was cut by 6 bases and J by 7 bases, with 14 bases left in between. CDR3 in DNA: TGTGCCACCAGTCCTACCCGGGAAGACGGGGAGCTGTTTTTT. Protein product: CATSPTREDGELFF.